The clone carrying this T cell receptor beta chain has a handful of counts. Its antigen is still unknown. Trimming removed 7 bases at V and 6 bases at J, with 16 bases between. The CDR3 covers 13 residues. Library preparation for TCR beta used quantitative 5'-RACE with molecular barcodes. From the 5' RACE reads, TCRdb called clonotypes with MiXCR, one entry per CDR3 protein. Of 150,000 to 200,000 distinct CDR3 sequences in the sample, 18% were seen once. This sample is part of a study of CD8 T cells in ankylosing spondylitis. Points from the study as a whole: Seemingly distinctive of ankylosing spondylitis blood was a TCR beta motif formed by eight highly homologous variants. Some of the motif variants had earlier been found in reactive arthritis patients' fluid and blood.

The chain carries TRBV12-3 or TRBV12-4 and TRBJ2-7; no firm D call. Material for sequencing was blood, either unsorted or a sorted T cell fraction (not recorded which). The receptor comes from a male donor with ankylosing spondylitis or in good health (not recorded which). In DNA form, the CDR3 reads TGTGCCAGCAACCAGAGACCGGCCCTCGAGCAGTACTTC. Protein: CASNQRPALEQYF.